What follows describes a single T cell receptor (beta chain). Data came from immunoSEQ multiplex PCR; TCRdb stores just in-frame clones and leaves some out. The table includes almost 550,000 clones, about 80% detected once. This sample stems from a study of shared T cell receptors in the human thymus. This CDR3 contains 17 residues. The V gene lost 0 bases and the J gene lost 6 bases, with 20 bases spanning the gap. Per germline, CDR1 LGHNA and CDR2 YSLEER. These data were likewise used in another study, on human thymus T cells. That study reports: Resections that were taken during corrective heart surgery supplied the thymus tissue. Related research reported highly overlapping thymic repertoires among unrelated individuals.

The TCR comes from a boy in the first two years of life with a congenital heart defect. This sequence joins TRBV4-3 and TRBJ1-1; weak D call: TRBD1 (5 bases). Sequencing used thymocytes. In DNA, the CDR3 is TGCGCCAGCAGCCAAGACCCCCCCGCAGGGTCTCCGGCTGAAGCTTTCTTT. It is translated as CASSQDPPAGSPAEAFF.